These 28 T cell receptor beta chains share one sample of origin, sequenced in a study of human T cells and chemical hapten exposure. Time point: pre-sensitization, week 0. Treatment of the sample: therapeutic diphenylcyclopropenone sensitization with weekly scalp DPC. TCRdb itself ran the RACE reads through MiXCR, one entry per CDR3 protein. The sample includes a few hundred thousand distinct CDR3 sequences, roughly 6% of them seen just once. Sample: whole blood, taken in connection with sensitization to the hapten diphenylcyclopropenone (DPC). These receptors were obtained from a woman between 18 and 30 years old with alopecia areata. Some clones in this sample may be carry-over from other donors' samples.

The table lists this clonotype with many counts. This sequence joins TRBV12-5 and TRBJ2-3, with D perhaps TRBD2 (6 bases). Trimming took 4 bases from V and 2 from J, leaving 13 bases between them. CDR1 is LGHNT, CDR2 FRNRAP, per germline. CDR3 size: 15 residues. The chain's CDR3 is CASGSSTSFTDTQYF. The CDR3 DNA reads TGTGCTAGTGGTTCTTCGACTAGTTTCACAGATACGCAGTATTTT.

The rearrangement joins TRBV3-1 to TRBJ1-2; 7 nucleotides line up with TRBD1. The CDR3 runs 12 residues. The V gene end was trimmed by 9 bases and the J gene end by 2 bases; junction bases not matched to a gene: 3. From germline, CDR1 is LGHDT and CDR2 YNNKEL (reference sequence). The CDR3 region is CASKQGNYGYTF. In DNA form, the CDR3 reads TGTGCCAGTAAACAGGGGAACTATGGCTACACCTTC.

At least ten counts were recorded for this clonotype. The CDR3 nucleotides are TGTGCCAGCAGCTTAGGGGGACTATTGGCAGATACGCAGTATTTT. It is translated as CASSLGGLLADTQYF. The chain employs TRBV7-2 and TRBJ2-3; 7 nucleotides agree with TRBD2. V shed 1 base, J shed 4 bases, and the junction held 5 bases outside the gene matches. The germline V gene encodes CDR1 SGHTA and CDR2 FQGNSA. This CDR3 has 15 residues.

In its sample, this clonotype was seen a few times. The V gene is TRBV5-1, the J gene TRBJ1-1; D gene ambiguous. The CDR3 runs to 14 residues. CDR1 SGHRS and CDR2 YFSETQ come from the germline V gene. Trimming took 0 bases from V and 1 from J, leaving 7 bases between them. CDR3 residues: CASSLARTNTEAFF. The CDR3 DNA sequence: TGCGCCAGCAGCTTGGCACGGACGAACACTGAAGCTTTCTTT. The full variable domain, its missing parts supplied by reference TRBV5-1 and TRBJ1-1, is KAGVTQTPRYLIKTRGQQVTLSCSPISGHRSVSWYQQTPGQGLQFLFEYFSETQRNKGNFPGRFSGRQFSNSRSEMNVSTLELGDSALYLCASSLARTNTEAFFGQGTRLTVV.

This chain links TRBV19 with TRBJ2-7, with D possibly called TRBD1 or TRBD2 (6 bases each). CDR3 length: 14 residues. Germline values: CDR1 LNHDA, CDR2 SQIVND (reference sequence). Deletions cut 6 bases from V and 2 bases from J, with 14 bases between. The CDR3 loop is CASRYGGGTYEQYF. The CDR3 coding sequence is TGTGCCAGTAGATATGGAGGGGGTACCTACGAGCAGTACTTC.

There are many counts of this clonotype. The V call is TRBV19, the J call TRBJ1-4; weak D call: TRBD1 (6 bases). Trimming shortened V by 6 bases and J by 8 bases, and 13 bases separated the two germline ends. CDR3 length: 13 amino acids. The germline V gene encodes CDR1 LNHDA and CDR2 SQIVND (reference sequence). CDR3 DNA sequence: TGTGCCAGTAGCCGGGACACGTACGAAAAACTGTTTTTT. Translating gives CASSRDTYEKLFF.

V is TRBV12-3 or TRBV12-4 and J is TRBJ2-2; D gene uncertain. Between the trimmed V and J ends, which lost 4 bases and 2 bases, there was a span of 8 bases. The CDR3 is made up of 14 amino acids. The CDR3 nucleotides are TGTGCCAGCAGTTGGCCAGATAACACCGGGGAGCTGTTTTTT. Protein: CASSWPDNTGELFF.

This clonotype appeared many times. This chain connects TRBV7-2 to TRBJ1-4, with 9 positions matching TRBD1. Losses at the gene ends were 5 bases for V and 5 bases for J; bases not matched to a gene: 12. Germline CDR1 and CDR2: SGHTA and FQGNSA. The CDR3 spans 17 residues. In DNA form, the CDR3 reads TGTGCCAGCAGCGGAAAGGGACAGGGTTATGGAAATGAAAAACTGTTTTTT. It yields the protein CASSGKGQGYGNEKLFF.

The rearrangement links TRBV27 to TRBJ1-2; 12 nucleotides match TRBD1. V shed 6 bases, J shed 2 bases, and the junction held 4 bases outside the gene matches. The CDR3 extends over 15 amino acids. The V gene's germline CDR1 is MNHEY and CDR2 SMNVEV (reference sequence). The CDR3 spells CASRRGQGANYGYTF. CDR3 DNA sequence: TGTGCCAGCAGGCGGGGACAGGGGGCGAACTATGGCTACACCTTC.

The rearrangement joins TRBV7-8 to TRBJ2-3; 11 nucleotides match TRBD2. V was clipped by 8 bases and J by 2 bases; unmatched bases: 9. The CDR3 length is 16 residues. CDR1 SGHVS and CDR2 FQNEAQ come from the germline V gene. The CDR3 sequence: CASRFYSGGDTDTQYF. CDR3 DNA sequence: TGTGCCAGCCGTTTTTATAGCGGGGGGGACACAGATACGCAGTATTTT. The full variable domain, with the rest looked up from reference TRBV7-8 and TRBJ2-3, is GAGVSQSPRYKVAKRGQDVALRCDPISGHVSLFWYQQALGQGPEFLTYFQNEAQLDKSGLPSDRFFAERPEGSVSTLKIQRTQQEDSAVYLCASRFYSGGDTDTQYFGPGTRLTVL.

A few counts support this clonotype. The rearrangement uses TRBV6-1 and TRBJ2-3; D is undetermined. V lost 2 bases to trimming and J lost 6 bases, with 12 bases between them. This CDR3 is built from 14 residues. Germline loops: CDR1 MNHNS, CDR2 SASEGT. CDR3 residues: CASSERRPIDTQYF. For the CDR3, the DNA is TGTGCCAGCAGTGAACGTCGGCCTATCGATACGCAGTATTTT.

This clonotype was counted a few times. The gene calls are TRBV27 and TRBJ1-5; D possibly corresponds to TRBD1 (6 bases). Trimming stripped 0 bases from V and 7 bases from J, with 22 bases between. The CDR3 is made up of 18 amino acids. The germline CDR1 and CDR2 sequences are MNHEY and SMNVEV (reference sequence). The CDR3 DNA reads TGTGCCAGCAGTTTATCAGCCAGGGGCCTGCAGAGCGACCAGCCCCAGCATTTT. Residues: CASSLSARGLQSDQPQHF.

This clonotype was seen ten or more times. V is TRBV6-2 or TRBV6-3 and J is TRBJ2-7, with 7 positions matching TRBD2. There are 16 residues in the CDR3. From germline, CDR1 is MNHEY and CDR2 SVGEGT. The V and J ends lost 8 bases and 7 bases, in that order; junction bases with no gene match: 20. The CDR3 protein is CASSLWSQRGRGEQYF. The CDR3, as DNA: TGTGCCAGCTCCCTTTGGTCCCAGCGGGGACGGGGGGAGCAGTACTTC.

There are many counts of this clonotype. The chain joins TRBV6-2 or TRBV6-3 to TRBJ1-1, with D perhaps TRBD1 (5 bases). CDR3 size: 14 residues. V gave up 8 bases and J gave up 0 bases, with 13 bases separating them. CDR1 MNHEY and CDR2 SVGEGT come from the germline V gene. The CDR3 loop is CASEGPDMNTEAFF. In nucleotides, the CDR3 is TGTGCCAGCGAGGGGCCAGACATGAACACTGAAGCTTTCTTT.

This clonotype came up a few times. CDR3 amino acids: CASSLGKGHSPLHF. CDR3 DNA: TGTGCCAGCAGCTTGGGGAAGGGCCATTCACCCCTCCACTTT. This chain connects TRBV5-6 to TRBJ1-6, with D unresolved. Germline V gives CDR1 SGHDT, CDR2 YYEEEE. Trimming stripped 0 bases from V and 8 bases from J, with 9 bases between. The CDR3 has 14 residues. Looking up the rest from reference TRBV5-6 and TRBJ1-6 gives the full variable domain: DAGVTQSPTHLIKTRGQQVTLRCSPKSGHDTVSWYQQALGQGPQFIFQYYEEEERQRGNFPDRFSGHQFPNYSSELNVNALLLGDSALYLCASSLGKGHSPLHFGNGTRLTVT.

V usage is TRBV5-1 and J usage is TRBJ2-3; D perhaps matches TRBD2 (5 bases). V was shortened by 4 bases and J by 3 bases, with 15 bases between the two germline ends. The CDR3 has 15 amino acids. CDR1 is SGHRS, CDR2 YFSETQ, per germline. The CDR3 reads CASSDEGLPTDTQYF. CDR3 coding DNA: TGCGCCAGCAGCGATGAGGGCCTCCCAACAGATACGCAGTATTTT.

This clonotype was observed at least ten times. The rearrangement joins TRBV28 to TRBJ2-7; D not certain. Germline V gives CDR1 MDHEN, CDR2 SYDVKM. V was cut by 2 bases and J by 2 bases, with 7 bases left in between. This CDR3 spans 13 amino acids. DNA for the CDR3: TGTGCCAGCAGTTTAACTTCCCCCTACGAGCAGTACTTC. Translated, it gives CASSLTSPYEQYF.

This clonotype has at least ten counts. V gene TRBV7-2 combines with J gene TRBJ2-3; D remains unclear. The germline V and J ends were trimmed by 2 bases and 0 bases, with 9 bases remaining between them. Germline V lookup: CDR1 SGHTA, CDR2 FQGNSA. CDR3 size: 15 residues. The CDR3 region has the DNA TGTGCCAGCAGCTTATCTGGAGAGAGCACAGATACGCAGTATTTT. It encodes CASSLSGESTDTQYF.

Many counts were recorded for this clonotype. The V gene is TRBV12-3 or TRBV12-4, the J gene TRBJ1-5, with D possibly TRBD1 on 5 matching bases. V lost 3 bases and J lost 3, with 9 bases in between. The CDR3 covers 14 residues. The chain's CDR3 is CASSFDRINQPQHF. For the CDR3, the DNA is TGTGCCAGCAGTTTCGACAGAATCAATCAGCCCCAGCATTTT.

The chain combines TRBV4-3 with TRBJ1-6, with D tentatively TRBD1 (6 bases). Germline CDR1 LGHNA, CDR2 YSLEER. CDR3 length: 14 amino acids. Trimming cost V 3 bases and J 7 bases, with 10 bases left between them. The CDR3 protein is CASSHTDRNSPLHF. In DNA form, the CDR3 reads TGCGCCAGCAGCCATACGGACAGAAATTCACCCCTCCACTTT.

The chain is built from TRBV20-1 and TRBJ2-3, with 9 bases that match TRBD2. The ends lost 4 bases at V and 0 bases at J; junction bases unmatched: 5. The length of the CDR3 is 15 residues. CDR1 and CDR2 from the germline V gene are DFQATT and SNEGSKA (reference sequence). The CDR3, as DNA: TGCAGTGCTACCGCTAGCGGGGTTAGCACAGATACGCAGTATTTT. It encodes CSATASGVSTDTQYF.

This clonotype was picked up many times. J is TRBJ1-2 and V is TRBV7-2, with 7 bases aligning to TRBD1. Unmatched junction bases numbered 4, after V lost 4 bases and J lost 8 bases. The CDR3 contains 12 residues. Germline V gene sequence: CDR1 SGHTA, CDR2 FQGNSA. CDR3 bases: TGTGCCAGCAGCTCCGACAGGGCCGGCTACACCTTC. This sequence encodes CASSSDRAGYTF.

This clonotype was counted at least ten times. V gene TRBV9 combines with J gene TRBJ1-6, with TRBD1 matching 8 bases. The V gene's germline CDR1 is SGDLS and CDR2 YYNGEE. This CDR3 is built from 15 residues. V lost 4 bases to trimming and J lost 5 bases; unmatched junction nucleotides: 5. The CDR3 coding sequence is TGTGCCAGCAGCTTGAGGACAGGGAATAATTCACCCCTCCACTTT. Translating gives CASSLRTGNNSPLHF.

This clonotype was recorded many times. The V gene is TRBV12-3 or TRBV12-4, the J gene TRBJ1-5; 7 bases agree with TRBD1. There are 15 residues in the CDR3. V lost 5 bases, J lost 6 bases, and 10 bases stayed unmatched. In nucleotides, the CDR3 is TGTGCCAGCAGTCCGGGAGGGGGCGAGGGTCAGCCCCAGCATTTT. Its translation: CASSPGGGEGQPQHF.

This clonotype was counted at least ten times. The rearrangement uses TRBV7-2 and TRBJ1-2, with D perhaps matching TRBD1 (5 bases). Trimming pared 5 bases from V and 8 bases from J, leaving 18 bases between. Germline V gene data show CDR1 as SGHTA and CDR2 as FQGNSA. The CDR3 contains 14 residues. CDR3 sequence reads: CASSPDTARRGYTF. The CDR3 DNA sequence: TGTGCCAGCAGCCCGGACACCGCCCGTCGCGGCTACACCTTC.

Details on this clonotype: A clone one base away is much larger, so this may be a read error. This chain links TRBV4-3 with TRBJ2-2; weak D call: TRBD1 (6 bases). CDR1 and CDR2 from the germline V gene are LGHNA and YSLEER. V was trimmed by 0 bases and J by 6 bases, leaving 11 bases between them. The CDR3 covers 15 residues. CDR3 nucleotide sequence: TGCGCCAGCAGCCAAGACAGGGGCGTATCCGGGGAGCTGTTTTTT. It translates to CASSQDRGVSGELFF.

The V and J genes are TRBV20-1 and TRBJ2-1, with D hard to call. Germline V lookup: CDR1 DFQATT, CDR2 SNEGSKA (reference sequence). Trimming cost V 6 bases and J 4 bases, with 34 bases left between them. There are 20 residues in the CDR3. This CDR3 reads CSAGKTPKALGRLWYNEQFF. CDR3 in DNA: TGCAGTGCAGGGAAGACTCCGAAGGCTCTAGGTCGCCTTTGGTACAATGAGCAGTTCTTC.

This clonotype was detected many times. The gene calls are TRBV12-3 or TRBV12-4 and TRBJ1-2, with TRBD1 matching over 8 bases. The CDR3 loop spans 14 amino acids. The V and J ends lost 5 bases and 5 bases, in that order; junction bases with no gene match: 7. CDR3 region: CASSPGTGLYGYTF. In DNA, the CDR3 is TGTGCCAGCAGTCCGGGGACAGGACTATATGGCTACACCTTC.